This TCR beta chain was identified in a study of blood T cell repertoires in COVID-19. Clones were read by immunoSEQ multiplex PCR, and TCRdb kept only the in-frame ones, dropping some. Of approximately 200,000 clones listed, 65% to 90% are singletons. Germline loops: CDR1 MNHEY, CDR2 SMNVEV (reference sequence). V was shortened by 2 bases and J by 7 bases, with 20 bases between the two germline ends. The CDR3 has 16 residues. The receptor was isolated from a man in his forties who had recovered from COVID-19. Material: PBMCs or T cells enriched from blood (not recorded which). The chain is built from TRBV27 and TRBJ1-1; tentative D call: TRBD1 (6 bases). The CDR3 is CASSLGAGDWPGEAFF. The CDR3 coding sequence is TGTGCCAGCAGTTTAGGGGCAGGGGATTGGCCCGGTGAAGCTTTCTTT.